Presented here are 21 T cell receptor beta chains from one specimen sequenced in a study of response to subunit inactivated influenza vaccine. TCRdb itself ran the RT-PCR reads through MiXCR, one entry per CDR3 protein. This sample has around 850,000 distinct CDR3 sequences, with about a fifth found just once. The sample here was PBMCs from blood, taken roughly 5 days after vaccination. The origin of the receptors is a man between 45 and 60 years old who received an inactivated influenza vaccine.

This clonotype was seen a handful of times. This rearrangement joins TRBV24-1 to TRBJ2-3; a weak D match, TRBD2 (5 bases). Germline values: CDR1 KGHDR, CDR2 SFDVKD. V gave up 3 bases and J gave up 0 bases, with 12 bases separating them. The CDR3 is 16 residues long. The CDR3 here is CATSDPGGFSTDTQYF. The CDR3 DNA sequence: TGTGCCACCAGTGATCCTGGCGGGTTTAGCACAGATACGCAGTATTTT.

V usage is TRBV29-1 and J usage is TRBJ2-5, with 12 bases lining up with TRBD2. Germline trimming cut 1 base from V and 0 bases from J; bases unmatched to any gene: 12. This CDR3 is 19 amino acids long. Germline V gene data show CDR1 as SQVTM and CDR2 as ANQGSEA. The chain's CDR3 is CSVEGVRTSGTRYQETQYF. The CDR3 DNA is TGCAGCGTTGAAGGCGTCCGGACTAGCGGGACTCGGTACCAAGAGACCCAGTACTTC. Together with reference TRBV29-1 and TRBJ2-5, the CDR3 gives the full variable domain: SAVISQKPSRDICQRGTSLTIQCQVDSQVTMMFWYRQQPGQSLTLIATANQGSEATYESGFVIDKFPISRPNLTFSTLTVSNMSPEDSSIYLCSVEGVRTSGTRYQETQYFGPGTRLLVL.

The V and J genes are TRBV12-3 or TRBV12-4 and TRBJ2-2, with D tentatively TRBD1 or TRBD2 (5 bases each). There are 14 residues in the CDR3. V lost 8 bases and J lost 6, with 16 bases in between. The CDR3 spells CASAMAGRAGELFF. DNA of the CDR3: TGTGCCAGCGCCATGGCAGGGCGGGCCGGGGAGCTGTTTTTT.

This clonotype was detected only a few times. For the CDR3, the DNA is TGTGCCAGCAGCCAGAACTTGAACACTGAAGCTTTCTTT. This gives the protein CASSQNLNTEAFF. The rearrangement uses TRBV7-9 and TRBJ1-1; no definite D call. The V end was cut by 5 bases, the J end by 0 bases, with 7 bases between. CDR3 length equals 13 residues. Germline loops: CDR1 SEHNR, CDR2 FQNEAQ (reference sequence).

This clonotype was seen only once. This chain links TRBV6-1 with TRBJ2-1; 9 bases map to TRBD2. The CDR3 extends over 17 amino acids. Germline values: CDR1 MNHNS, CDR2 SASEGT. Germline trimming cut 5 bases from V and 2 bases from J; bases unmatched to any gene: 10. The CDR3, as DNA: TGTGCCAGCAGTCCAGCCAAGGGACTAGCCACCTACAATGAGCAGTTCTTC. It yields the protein CASSPAKGLATYNEQFF.

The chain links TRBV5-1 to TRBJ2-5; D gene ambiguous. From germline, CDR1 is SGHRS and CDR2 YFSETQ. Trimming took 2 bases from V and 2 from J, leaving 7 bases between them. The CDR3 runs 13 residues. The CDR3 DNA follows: TGCGCCAGCAGCTTCGAATATCAAGAGACCCAGTACTTC. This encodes CASSFEYQETQYF.

The CDR3 reads CASSLAAGATYEQYF. In DNA form, the CDR3 reads TGCGCCAGCAGCTTGGCTGCGGGGGCCACCTACGAGCAGTACTTC. This rearrangement joins TRBV5-1 to TRBJ2-7; D is possibly TRBD2 (7 bases). The germline V gene encodes CDR1 SGHRS and CDR2 YFSETQ. The CDR3 covers 15 residues. Trimming pared 0 bases from V and 2 bases from J, leaving 12 bases between.

The CDR3 coding sequence is TGCAGTGCTAGGGGGCCAGCGTACGAGCAGTACTTC. Translation gives CSARGPAYEQYF. The chain uses TRBV20-1 and TRBJ2-7; tentatively, D is TRBD1 (5 bases). Per the germline V gene, CDR1 is DFQATT and CDR2 is SNEGSKA (reference sequence). V dropped 3 bases and J dropped 4 bases, with 10 bases sitting between them. The CDR3 is made up of 12 amino acids.

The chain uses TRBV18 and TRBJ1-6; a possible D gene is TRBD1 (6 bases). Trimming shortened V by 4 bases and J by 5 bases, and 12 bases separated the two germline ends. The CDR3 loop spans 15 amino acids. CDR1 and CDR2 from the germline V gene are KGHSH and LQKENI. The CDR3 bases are TGTGCCAGCTCACTCGGACAGCCTGATAATTCACCCCTCCACTTT. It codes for CASSLGQPDNSPLHF.

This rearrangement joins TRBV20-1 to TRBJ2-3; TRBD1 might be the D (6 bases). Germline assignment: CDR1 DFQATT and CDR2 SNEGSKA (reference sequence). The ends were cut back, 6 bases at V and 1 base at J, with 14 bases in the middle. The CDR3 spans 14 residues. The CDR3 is CSASFGGGTDTQYF. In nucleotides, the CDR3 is TGCAGTGCGTCCTTTGGGGGCGGCACAGATACGCAGTATTTT.

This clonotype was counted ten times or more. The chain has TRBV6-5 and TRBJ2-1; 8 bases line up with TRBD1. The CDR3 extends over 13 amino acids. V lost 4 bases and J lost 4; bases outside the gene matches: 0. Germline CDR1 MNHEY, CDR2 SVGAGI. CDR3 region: CASSWDRYNEQFF. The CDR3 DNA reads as TGTGCCAGCAGTTGGGACAGGTACAATGAGCAGTTCTTC.

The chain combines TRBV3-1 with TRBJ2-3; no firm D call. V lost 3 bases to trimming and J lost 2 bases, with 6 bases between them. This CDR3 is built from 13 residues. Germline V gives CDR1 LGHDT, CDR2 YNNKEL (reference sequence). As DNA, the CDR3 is TGTGCCAGCAGCCATCTACACACAGATACGCAGTATTTT. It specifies CASSHLHTDTQYF.

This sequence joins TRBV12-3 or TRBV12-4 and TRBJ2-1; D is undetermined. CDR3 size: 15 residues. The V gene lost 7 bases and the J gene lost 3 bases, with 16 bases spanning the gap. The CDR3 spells CASNWGDGFYNEQFF. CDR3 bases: TGTGCCAGCAATTGGGGTGACGGTTTCTACAATGAGCAGTTCTTC.

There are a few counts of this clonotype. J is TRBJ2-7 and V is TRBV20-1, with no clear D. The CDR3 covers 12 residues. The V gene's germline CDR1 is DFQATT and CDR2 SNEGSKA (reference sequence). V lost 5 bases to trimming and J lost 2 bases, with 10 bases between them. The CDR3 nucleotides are TGCAGTGCTCCGTCACGAACCTACGAGCAGTACTTC. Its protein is CSAPSRTYEQYF.

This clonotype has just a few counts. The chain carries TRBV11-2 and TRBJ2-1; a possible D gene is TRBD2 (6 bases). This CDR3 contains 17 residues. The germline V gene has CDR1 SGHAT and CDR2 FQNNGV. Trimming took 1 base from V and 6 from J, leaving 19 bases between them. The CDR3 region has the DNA TGTGCCAGCAGCTTAGGTAGCGGACGGCGAGGGGTCAATGAGCAGTTCTTC. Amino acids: CASSLGSGRRGVNEQFF.

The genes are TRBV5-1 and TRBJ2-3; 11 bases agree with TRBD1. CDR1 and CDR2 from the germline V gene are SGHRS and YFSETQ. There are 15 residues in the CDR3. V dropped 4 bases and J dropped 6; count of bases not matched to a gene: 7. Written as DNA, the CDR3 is TGCGCCAGCAGCGGGGGACAGGGGGGTATGGATACGCAGTATTTT. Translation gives CASSGGQGGMDTQYF.

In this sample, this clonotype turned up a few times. The CDR3 region has the DNA TGTGCCAGCAGGGCCGGGCAGAAAATTGAAGCTTTCTTT. Translated, it gives CASRAGQKIEAFF. The J gene is TRBJ1-1, the V gene TRBV12-3 or TRBV12-4; D is undetermined. This CDR3 has 13 amino acids. Between the trimmed V and J ends, which lost 6 bases and 7 bases, there was a span of 15 bases.

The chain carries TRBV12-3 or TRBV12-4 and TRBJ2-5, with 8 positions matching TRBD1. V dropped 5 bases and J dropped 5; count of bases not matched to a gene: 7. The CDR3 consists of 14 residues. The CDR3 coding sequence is TGTGCCAGCAGTCCGGACAGGGTTTTTGAGACCCAGTACTTC. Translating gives CASSPDRVFETQYF.

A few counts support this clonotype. CDR3 DNA: TGTGCCAGCAGCTTAGTCGGCCAGCTGAACACAGATACGCAGTATTTT. Its translation: CASSLVGQLNTDTQYF. The gene calls are TRBV7-2 and TRBJ2-3, with D unresolved. The CDR3 spans 16 residues. Deletions cut 1 base from V and 2 bases from J, with 13 bases between. CDR1 and CDR2 (germline): SGHTA, FQGNSA.

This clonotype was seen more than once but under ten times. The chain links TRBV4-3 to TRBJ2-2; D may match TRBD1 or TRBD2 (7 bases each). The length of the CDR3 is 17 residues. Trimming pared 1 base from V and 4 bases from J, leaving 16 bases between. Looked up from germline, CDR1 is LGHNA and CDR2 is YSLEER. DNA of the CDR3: TGCGCCAGCAGCCAAGGGATCAGGGGGGGAGGCACCGGGGAGCTGTTTTTT. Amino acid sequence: CASSQGIRGGGTGELFF.

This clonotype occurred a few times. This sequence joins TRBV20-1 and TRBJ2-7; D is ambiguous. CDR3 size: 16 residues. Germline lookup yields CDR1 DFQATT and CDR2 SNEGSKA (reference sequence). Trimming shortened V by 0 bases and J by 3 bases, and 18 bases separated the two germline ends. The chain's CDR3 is CSARDPYSTSFYEQYF. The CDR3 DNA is TGCAGTGCTAGAGATCCGTACAGTACCTCATTCTACGAGCAGTACTTC.